This T cell receptor beta chain was sequenced in a study of blood T cell repertoires in COVID-19. Study-wide context: The United States, Italy and Spain were the sources of the acute and convalescent COVID-19 samples. From T cells, B-cell-depleted T cells, or PBMCs came the material, which was cDNA or gDNA.

Germline trimming cut 5 bases from V and 4 bases from J; bases unmatched to any gene: 7. This CDR3 is 15 amino acids long. Germline CDR1 reads SGHKS; CDR2 reads YYEKEE (reference sequence). Authors' processing steps: How many nucleated cells were present was estimated from reference gene primer amplification. Profiling relied on immunoSEQ multiplex PCR, and the TCRdb table lists in-frame clones only, not all of them. The V and J calls and the clone size are those of that table, but D and trimming were determined from the DNA. This sample has about 210,000 clones, with about 91% found just once. J is TRBJ1-5 and V is TRBV5-5; 9 nucleotides agree with TRBD1. Material for sequencing was peripheral blood. The clonotype originates from a man in his thirties or forties with acute or convalescent COVID-19. The CDR3 coding sequence is TGTGCCAGCAGTCCTTCGGGACAGGGAAATCAGCCCCAGCATTTT. The encoded protein is CASSPSGQGNQPQHF.